The sequence of this T cell receptor beta chain was determined in a study of cytomegalovirus exposure and HLA in healthy donors. Study as a whole: A prior analysis found 117 million unique TCR beta sequences from around 180 million T cells.

Germline assignment: CDR1 MNHNS and CDR2 SASEGT. V lost 7 bases and J 5 bases, leaving 14 bases between the germline ends. This CDR3 spans 13 amino acids. 13 Jbeta primers and 60 Vbeta primers were used for the PCR. The assay was immunoSEQ multiplex PCR, and TCRdb's table has in-frame clones only and misses some. This table has approximately 150,000 clones, 70% to 90% appearing once. Regarding the study as a whole: A later analysis linked a missense variant in DCLRE1C to the trimming of TCR beta V and J genes. A few of the chains that were CMV-associated were confirmed in vitro to be specific for CMV antigens.

Comments on this clone: The antigen remains undetermined.

The source of this sequence is a man younger than 40 in good health and CMV-seropositive. Input material: PBMCs. The V call is TRBV6-1, the J call TRBJ2-5; D may be TRBD1 (5 bases). The CDR3 loop reads CASNRAGWETQYF. The CDR3 DNA follows: TGTGCCAGCAACAGAGCAGGGTGGGAGACCCAGTACTTC.